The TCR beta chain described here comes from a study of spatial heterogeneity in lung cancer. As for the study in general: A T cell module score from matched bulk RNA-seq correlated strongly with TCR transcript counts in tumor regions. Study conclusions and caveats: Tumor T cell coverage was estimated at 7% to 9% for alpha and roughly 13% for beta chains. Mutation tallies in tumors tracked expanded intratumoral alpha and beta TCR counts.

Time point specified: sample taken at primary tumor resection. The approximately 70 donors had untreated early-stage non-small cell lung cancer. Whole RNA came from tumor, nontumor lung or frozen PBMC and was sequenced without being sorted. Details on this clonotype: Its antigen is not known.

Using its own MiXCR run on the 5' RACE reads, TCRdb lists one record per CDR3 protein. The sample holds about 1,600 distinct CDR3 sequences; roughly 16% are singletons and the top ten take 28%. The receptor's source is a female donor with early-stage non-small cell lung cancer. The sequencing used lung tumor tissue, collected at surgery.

The CDR3 DNA reads TGTGCCAGCAGTTTACCTGCGACAGGGTTCGACACTGAAGCTTTCTTT. It specifies CASSLPATGFDTEAFF. The chain links TRBV2 to TRBJ1-1; 7 bases fit TRBD1. After removal of 5 bases from V and 3 bases from J, the junction contained 12 bases not matched to a gene. Germline assignment: CDR1 SNHLY and CDR2 FYNNEI. The CDR3 has 16 residues.